This TCR beta chain was sequenced during a study of identical twins. Notes on the study in general: Insertion counts were lower in abundant cord blood beta clonotypes, a trend that memory repertoires did not show. Researchers caution that invariant MAIT and iNKT cells could partly confound zero-insertion analyses. Models underpredicted monozygotic twin sharing of out-of-frame TCR alpha.

On this clonotype: Its antigen remains unidentified.

MiXCR, run by TCRdb on the 5' RACE reads, gives a single entry per CDR3 protein. The sample holds about 200,000 distinct CDR3 sequences, about 11% seen once. The CDR3 is 14 residues long. V was pared by 6 bases and J by 8 bases, with 16 bases between. Germline CDR1 and CDR2: SNHLY and FYNNEI. With no exceptions, donors were healthy Caucasians. This sequence joins TRBV2 and TRBJ2-2; TRBD1 is a possible D gene (5 bases). This TCR came from a man over 45 in good health. The sequenced material came from memory T cells sorted from blood. CDR3 loop: CASSKNKAGGELFF. The DNA for the CDR3 is TGTGCCAGCAGCAAAAACAAGGCAGGGGGGGAGCTGTTTTTT.